Listed below are T cell receptor beta chains from one sample, sequenced in a study of shared clonotypes between healthy human individuals. Only in-frame clones appear in the TCRdb table, and some are missing; sequencing was by immunoSEQ multiplex PCR. The sample holds over 850,000 clones, around three quarters seen once. The sequencing input was memory CD4+ T cells from PBMCs. The source is a man aged 18 to 29 in good health. Some clones in this sample may be carry-over from other donors' samples. Both conserved end residues are part of each CDR3. A D gene is named only where the DNA matches it firmly. Clone size is stated in some rows and not others, as once, few, many or a class when expanded.

TRBJ2-5	-	TRBD2	TRBV18	TGTGCCAGCTCACCCCCTAGCGAGCGGGAAACCCAGTACTTC	CASSPPSERETQYF
TRBJ2-5	-	TRBD1	TRBV18	TGTGCCAGCTCACCGGGACAGATACAAGAGACCCAGTACTTC	CASSPGQIQETQYF
TRBJ1-2	-	-	TRBV27	TGTGCCAGCAGCTTACAGTGGCAGGGGTATGGCTACACCTTC	CASSLQWQGYGYTF
TRBJ2-1	many	-	TRBV11-2	TGTGCCAGCAGCTTAACAGGAGGCTACAATGAGCAGTTCTTC	CASSLTGGYNEQFF
TRBJ1-2	-	TRBD1	TRBV6-1	TGTGCCAGCAGCCTCTCGGACAGGGCCTATGGCTACACCTTC	CASSLSDRAYGYTF
TRBJ2-3	-	-	TRBV2	TGTGCCAGCAGTGAAGCCGGATGGGAGTATTTT	CASSEAGWEYF
TRBJ2-4	-	-	TRBV27	TGTGCCAGCAGTTCGGTCAGAGGCAAAAACATTCAGTACTTC	CASSSVRGKNIQYF
TRBJ2-7	-	-	TRBV28	TGTGCCAGCAGTAGGGGCAGGGAGGCCTACGAGCAGTACTTC	CASSRGREAYEQYF
TRBJ1-5	-	-	TRBV5-8	TGTGCCAGCAGCCCGAGGGTCTATAGCAATCAGCCCCAGCATTTT	CASSPRVYSNQPQHF
TRBJ2-1	many	-	TRBV11-3	TGTGCCAGCAGCTCCCCATACAATGAGCAGTTCTTC	CASSSPYNEQFF
TRBJ2-2	-	-	TRBV6-5	TGTGCCAGCGTAGGACGGAAGAACACCGGGGAGCTGTTTTTT	CASVGRKNTGELFF
TRBJ2-7	-	TRBD1	TRBV19	TGTGCCAGTAGTCGACGACAGGGCTACGAGCAGTACTTC	CASSRRQGYEQYF
TRBJ2-3	-	TRBD2	TRBV9	TGTGCCAGCAGCCCCGGGGGGGGAAGCACAGATACGCAGTATTTT	CASSPGGGSTDTQYF
TRBJ2-5	few	-	TRBV2	TGTGCCAGCAGTGCCCTTCCCGAGACCCAGTACTTC	CASSALPETQYF
TRBJ2-2	-	TRBD2	TRBV5-1	TGCGCCAGCAGCAAGGGACTACCCGGACCCGGGGAGCTGTTTTTT	CASSKGLPGPGELFF
TRBJ1-5	many	TRBD1	TRBV29-1	TGCAGCGTACAGGGACAGAGCAATCAGCCCCAGCATTTT	CSVQGQSNQPQHF
TRBJ2-1	-	TRBD2	TRBV7-6	TGTGCCAGCAGCTTGGCGACTAGCAGAAGCAATGAGCAGTTCTTC	CASSLATSRSNEQFF
TRBJ1-5	-	-	TRBV19	TGTGCCAGTAGTATAGCATGGGGGGGAGGTCAGCCCCAGCATTTT	CASSIAWGGGQPQHF
TRBJ2-5	-	TRBD2	TRBV7-9	TGTGCCAGCAGCCAAGGGAGGGCGGGAGCCCAACGAGGGACCCAGTACTTC	CASSQGRAGAQRGTQYF
TRBJ2-7	-	-	TRBV18	TGTGCCAGCTCACCACAAGGGACACGGGGGGAGCAGTACTTC	CASSPQGTRGEQYF
TRBJ2-2	-	-	TRBV9	TGTGCCAGCAGCGTCCAGAACACCGGGGAGCTGTTTTTT	CASSVQNTGELFF
TRBJ1-4	-	TRBD1	TRBV6-1	TGTGCCAGCACCATGGACAGGGCAAAGGAAAAACTGTTTTTT	CASTMDRAKEKLFF
TRBJ2-3	-	TRBD2	TRBV11-2	TGTGCCAGCAGCCCCCGGGGAGGGAGCACAGATACGCAGTATTTT	CASSPRGGSTDTQYF
TRBJ2-2	once	TRBD1	TRBV9	TGTGCCAGCAGCCCCGACAGGGCCAACACCGGGGAGCTGTTTTTT	CASSPDRANTGELFF
TRBJ2-5	once	TRBD2	TRBV6-5	TGTGCCGTCAGGACTAGCGGGAAAGAGACCCAGTACTTC	CAVRTSGKETQYF
TRBJ2-7	once	TRBD1	TRBV7-8	TGTGCCAGCATACCCGGACAGGGAAAGTACGAGCAGTACTTC	CASIPGQGKYEQYF
TRBJ1-2	once	-	TRBV7-9	TGTGCCAGCAGCACGCTCGCGGGTCTCGCCTATGGCTACACCTTC	CASSTLAGLAYGYTF
TRBJ2-1	many	TRBD2	TRBV19	TGTGCCAGCCTCGGAGGTAGCGGGACCTACAATGAGCAGTTCTTC	CASLGGSGTYNEQFF
TRBJ1-5	-	-	TRBV7-9	TGTGCCAGCAGCAGATCGCACCCGAATCAGCCCCAGCATTTT	CASSRSHPNQPQHF
TRBJ2-3	once	-	TRBV29-1	TGCAGCTGGGAGGCGGGAACAGATACGCAGTATTTT	CSWEAGTDTQYF
TRBJ1-1	-	-	TRBV5-1	TGCGCCAGCAGCTTGTTCGGCGGAAACACTGAAGCTTTCTTT	CASSLFGGNTEAFF
TRBJ2-3	-	-	TRBV28	TGTGCCATATTAGGAGATACGCAGTATTTT	CAILGDTQYF
TRBJ1-2	-	TRBD1	TRBV6-1	TGTGCCAGCTCGAGACAGGGATACTATGGCTACACCTTC	CASSRQGYYGYTF
TRBJ1-2	-	-	TRBV2	TGTGCCAGCAGCGCTACAGGAGGGGGCTACACCTTC	CASSATGGGYTF
TRBJ2-7	many	TRBD2	TRBV28	TGTGCCAGCAGCCCCGCCGGGACTAGCTACGAGCAGTACTTC	CASSPAGTSYEQYF
TRBJ2-6	-	-	TRBV5-1	TGCGCCAGCAGCTACTACAGGTCCTTAAGCTCTGGGGCCAACGTCCTGACTTTC	CASSYYRSLSSGANVLTF
TRBJ1-2	-	-	TRBV28	TGTGCCAGCAGTTTTGGGGGGAATTATGGCTACACCTTC	CASSFGGNYGYTF
TRBJ1-2	once	-	TRBV5-1	TGCGCCAGCAGCTTGCCCAGTCCCAACTATGGCTACACCTTC	CASSLPSPNYGYTF
TRBJ2-1	-	-	TRBV7-3	TGTGCCAGCAGCTTGGGCCTCTACCGGGGCAATGAGCAGTTCTTC	CASSLGLYRGNEQFF
TRBJ1-2	-	-	TRBV20-1	TGCAGTGCTACAACTCCGGGACTCTTC	CSATTPGLF
TRBJ1-1	-	-	TRBV5-6	TGTGCCAGCAGCTTGGACACTAACACTGAAGCTTTCTTT	CASSLDTNTEAFF
TRBJ2-1	-	-	TRBV10-3	TGTGCCATCAGTGACGCACCAGCCCATGAGCAGTTCTTC	CAISDAPAHEQFF
TRBJ2-7	once	TRBD1	TRBV18	TGTGCCAGCTCAGACAGGGAGTTGGGGGAGCAGTACTTC	CASSDRELGEQYF
TRBJ2-7	-	-	TRBV5-1	TGCGCCAGCAGCTCCCTGAGCGCCGGTAGCTACGAGCAGTACTTC	CASSSLSAGSYEQYF
TRBJ2-7	-	TRBD1	TRBV4-3	TGCGCCAGCAGCCAAGCCGTTGGGACAGGGCTGTCCTACGAGCAGTACTTC	CASSQAVGTGLSYEQYF
TRBJ1-1	-	-	TRBV7-2	TGTGCCAGCATCGTTTCTGCGGGGTCCTTCACTGAAGCTTTCTTT	CASIVSAGSFTEAFF
TRBJ2-2	once	-	TRBV9	TGTGCCAGCAGCGTGACTATCAACACCGGGGAGCTGTTTTTT	CASSVTINTGELFF
TRBJ2-6	-	-	TRBV11-2	TGTGCCAGCAGCTTATTGACAGGTCCCTCTGGGGCCAACGTCCTGACTTTC	CASSLLTGPSGANVLTF
TRBJ1-1	few	-	TRBV11-2	TGTGCCAGCAGCTTACCCCCCACTGAAGCTTTCTTT	CASSLPPTEAFF
TRBJ1-3	-	-	TRBV11-2	TGTGCCAGCAGCTTAGGGACGGCTGGAAACACCATATATTTT	CASSLGTAGNTIYF
TRBJ2-7	-	TRBD2	TRBV28	TGTGCCAGCAGAGGGCCCGACGTCGATGGCGGGAGGACCTACGAGCAGTACTTC	CASRGPDVDGGRTYEQYF
TRBJ2-1	-	TRBD1	TRBV4-2	TGTGCCAGCAGCCAAGATTATCGGGACAGGGGGCGGAGGGGCTCCTACAATGAGCAGTTCTTC	CASSQDYRDRGRRGSYNEQFF
TRBJ2-6	-	-	TRBV28	TGTGCCAGCAGTTCCCAACCAGGGACTGGGGCCAACGTCCTGACTTTC	CASSSQPGTGANVLTF